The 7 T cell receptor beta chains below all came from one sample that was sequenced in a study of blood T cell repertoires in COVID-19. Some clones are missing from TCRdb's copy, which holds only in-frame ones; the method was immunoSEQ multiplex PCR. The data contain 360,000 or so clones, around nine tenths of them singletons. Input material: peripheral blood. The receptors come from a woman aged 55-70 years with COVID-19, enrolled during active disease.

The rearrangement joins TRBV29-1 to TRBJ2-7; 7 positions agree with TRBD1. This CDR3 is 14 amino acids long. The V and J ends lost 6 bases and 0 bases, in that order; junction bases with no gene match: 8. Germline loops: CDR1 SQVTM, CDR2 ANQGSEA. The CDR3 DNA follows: TGCAGCGTCCTACCGACAGGGAGCTCCTACGAGCAGTACTTC. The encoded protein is CSVLPTGSSYEQYF.

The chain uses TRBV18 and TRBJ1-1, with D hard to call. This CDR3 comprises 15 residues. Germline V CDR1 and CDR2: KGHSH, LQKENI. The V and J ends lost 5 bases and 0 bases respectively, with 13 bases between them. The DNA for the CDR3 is TGTGCCAGCTCAGACATCCTCACTCTGAACACTGAAGCTTTCTTT. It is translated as CASSDILTLNTEAFF.

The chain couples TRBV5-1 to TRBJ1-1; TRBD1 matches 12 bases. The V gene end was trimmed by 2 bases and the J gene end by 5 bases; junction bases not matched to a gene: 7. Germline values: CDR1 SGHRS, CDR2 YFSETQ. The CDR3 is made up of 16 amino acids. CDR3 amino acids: CASSFGTGGVRTEAFF. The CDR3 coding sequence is TGCGCCAGCAGCTTCGGGACAGGGGGCGTTAGGACTGAAGCTTTCTTT.

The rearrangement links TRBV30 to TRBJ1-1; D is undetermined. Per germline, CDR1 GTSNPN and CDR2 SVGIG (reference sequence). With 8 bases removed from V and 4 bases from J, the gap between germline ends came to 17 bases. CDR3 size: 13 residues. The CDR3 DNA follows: TGTGCCGGAGGGAGAGAGGGCGGCACTGAAGCTTTCTTT. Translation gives CAGGREGGTEAFF. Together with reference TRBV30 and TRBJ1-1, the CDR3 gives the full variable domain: SQTIHQWPATLVQPVGSPLSLECTVEGTSNPNLYWYRQAAGRGLQLLFYSVGIGQISSEVPQNLSASRPQDRQFILSSKKLLLSDSGFYLCAGGREGGTEAFFGQGTRLTVV.

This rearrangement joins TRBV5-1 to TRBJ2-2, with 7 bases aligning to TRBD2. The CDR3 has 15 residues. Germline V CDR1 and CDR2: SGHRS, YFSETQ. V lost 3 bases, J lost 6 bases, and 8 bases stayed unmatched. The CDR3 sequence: CASSWEGQRAGELFF. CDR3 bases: TGCGCCAGCAGCTGGGAGGGCCAAAGGGCCGGGGAGCTGTTTTTT.

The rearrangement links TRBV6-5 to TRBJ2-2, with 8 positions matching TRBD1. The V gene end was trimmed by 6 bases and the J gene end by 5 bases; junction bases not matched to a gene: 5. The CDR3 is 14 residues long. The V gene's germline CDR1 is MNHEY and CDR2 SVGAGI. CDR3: CASRDRVWTGELFF. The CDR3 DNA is TGTGCCAGCAGGGACAGGGTCTGGACCGGGGAGCTGTTTTTT.

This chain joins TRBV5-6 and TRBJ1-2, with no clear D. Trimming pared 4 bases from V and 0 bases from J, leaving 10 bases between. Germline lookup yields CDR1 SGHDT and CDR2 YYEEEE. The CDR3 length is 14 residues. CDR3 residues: CASSPTPTNYGYTF. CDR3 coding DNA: TGTGCCAGCAGCCCGACTCCTACTAACTATGGCTACACCTTC.